The present TCR beta chain was sequenced within a study of regulatory T cells in long-lasting Graves disease. The study's findings and limits: Favored usage of TRBV28, TRBJ1-2 and TRBJ2-5 was recorded in persistent disease.

TCR beta libraries were built with iRepertoire HTBI primers and Arm-PCR of CDR3 regions. Each CDR3 protein gets one entry after TCRdb re-called the multiplex PCR reads with MiXCR. This table has approximately 400,000 distinct CDR3 sequences, roughly 15% appearing once. The table lists this clonotype with many counts. The antigen remains unidentified. This sample's time point: newly diagnosed GD, antithyroid drugs for less than 3 months. PBMC-derived RNA was used for the TCR library. Unmatched junction bases numbered 4, after V lost 2 bases and J lost 1 base. Per germline, CDR1 SNHLY and CDR2 FYNNEI. The CDR3 loop spans 16 amino acids.

The chain uses TRBV2 and TRBJ2-2; TRBD1 matches 7 bases. This receptor was identified in a female donor with Graves disease. Here the sequenced sample was peripheral blood mononuclear cells (PBMCs), taken at new diagnosis, from a patient treated with antithyroid drugs. In nucleotides, the CDR3 is TGTGCCAGCAGTGAAAGGGGACAGATGAACACCGGGGAGCTGTTTTTT. Translation: CASSERGQMNTGELFF.